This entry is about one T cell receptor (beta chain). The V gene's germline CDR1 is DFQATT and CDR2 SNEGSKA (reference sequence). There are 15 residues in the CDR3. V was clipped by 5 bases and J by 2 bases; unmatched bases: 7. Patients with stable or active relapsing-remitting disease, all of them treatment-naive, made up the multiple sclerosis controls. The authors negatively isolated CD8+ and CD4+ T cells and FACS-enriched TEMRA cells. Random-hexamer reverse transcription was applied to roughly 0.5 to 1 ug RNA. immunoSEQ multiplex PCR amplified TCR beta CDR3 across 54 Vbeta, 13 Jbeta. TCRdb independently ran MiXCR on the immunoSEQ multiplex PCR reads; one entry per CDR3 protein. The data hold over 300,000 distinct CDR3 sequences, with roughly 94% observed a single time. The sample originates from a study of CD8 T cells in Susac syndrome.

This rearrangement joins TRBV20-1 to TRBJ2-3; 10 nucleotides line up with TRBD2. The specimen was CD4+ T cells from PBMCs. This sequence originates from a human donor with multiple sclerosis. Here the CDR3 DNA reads TGCAGTGCTGAGAAGAGCGGGGGGGCCACAGATACGCAGTATTTT. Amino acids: CSAEKSGGATDTQYF.